The clone carrying this T cell receptor (beta chain) was detected once. In TCRdb, the 5' RACE reads were re-called with MiXCR into one record per CDR3 protein. Found here are about 140,000 distinct CDR3 sequences, 13% to 15% of them singletons; the top ten hold about 26%. This record comes from a study of T-cell memory formation after mild COVID-19. The TCR was taken from an adult woman who had mild COVID-19 (a few samples of this study predate the infection). Cell type and time point are not known. Sequenced sample: PBMCs or a T cell subset sorted from them (not recorded which).

The CDR3 sequence: CASSDRQGQEEQYF. The CDR3, as DNA: TGCGCCAGCAGTGACCGGCAGGGGCAAGAAGAGCAGTACTTC. V and J are TRBV10-2 and TRBJ2-7; tentative D call: TRBD1 (6 bases). Trimming removed 3 bases at V and 7 bases at J, with 16 bases between. CDR1 and CDR2 from the germline V gene are WSHSY and SAAADI. The CDR3 is 14 residues long.